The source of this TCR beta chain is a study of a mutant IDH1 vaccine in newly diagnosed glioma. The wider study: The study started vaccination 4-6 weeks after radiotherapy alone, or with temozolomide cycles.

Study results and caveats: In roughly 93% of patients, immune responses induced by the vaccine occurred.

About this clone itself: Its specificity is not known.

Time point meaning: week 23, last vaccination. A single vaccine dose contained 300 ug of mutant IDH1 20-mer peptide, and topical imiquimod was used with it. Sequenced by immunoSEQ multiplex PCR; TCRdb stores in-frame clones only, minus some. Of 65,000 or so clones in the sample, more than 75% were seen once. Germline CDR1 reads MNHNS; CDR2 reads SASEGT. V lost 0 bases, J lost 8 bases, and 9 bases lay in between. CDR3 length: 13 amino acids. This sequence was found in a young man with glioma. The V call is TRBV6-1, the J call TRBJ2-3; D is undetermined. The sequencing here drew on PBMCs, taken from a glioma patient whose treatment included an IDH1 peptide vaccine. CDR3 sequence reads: CASSEAMGFTQYF. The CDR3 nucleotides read TGTGCCAGCAGTGAAGCCATGGGGTTTACGCAGTATTTT.